These T cell receptor beta chains were read from a single sample in a study of T cells in localized non-small cell lung cancer. Sequencing used immunoSEQ multiplex PCR; TCRdb keeps in-frame clones, though not all of them. The top ten hold approximately 6.9% of the sample, which has around 40,000 clones, approximately 84% seen once. The sequencing used peripheral blood, collected before any cancer treatment. The receptors shown here come from a man aged 40 to 70 with stage I lung adenocarcinoma. Each CDR3 is given with its conserved first and last residue. Each record gives: clone size, D gene, J gene, V gene, CDR3 protein, CDR3 DNA. The D gene is left open where the match is weak. A clone size is listed for some rows: how often the clone was seen (once, few, many), or a class if it is expanded.

>-|TRBD2|TRBJ2-7|TRBV28
CASSNLAGVYEQYF
TGTGCCAGCAGTAACCTAGCGGGAGTCTACGAGCAGTACTTC
>few|-|TRBJ2-1|TRBV10-2
CASSEWGENEQFF
TGCGCCAGCAGTGAGTGGGGCGAGAATGAGCAGTTCTTC
>few|-|TRBJ2-2|TRBV5-4
CASSLGSAGELFF
TGTGCCAGCAGCTTGGGTAGCGCCGGGGAGCTGTTTTTT
>-|-|TRBJ1-1|TRBV11-1
CASRLDRSLRAFF
TGTGCCAGCAGGCTGGACAGAAGTCTTAGAGCTTTCTTT
>-|TRBD2|TRBJ2-7|TRBV6-5
CATRGGASSYEQYF
TGTGCCACCCGGGGGGGAGCGAGCTCCTACGAGCAGTACTTC
>few|TRBD1|TRBJ2-3|TRBV10-3
CAISGGTGTSTDTQYF
TGTGCCATCAGTGGGGGGACAGGGACTAGCACAGATACGCAGTATTTT
>-|-|TRBJ1-4|TRBV19
CASNRGNEKLFF
TGTGCCAGTAACCGAGGGAATGAAAAACTGTTTTTT
>-|TRBD1|TRBJ2-4|TRBV2
CASSPGGAVTKNIQYF
TGTGCCAGCAGTCCAGGGGGCGCGGTGACCAAAAACATTCAGTACTTC
>once|-|TRBJ1-1|TRBV11-3
CASSWDPNTEAFF
TGTGCCAGCAGCTGGGACCCGAACACTGAAGCTTTCTTT
>-|-|TRBJ2-1|TRBV5-4
CASSLAGNEQFF
TGTGCCAGCAGCTTGGCGGGGAATGAGCAGTTCTTC
>-|TRBD1|TRBJ2-2|TRBV7-9
CASSLRQGVAGELFF
TGTGCCAGCAGCTTACGCCAGGGGGTTGCCGGGGAGCTGTTTTTT
>-|-|TRBJ2-2|TRBV29-1
CSVVGENTGELFF
TGCAGCGTTGTAGGGGAGAACACCGGGGAGCTGTTTTTT
>few|-|TRBJ2-3|TRBV4-3
CASSLGRGVGTQYF
TGCGCCAGCAGCCTCGGAAGAGGGGTCGGTACGCAGTATTTT
>-|-|TRBJ2-7|TRBV9
CASGSQLEQYF
TGTGCCAGTGGGAGCCAGCTCGAGCAGTACTTC
>-|-|TRBJ2-5|TRBV27
CASKPLGSQETQYF
TGTGCCAGCAAACCTCTCGGGAGTCAAGAGACCCAGTACTTC
>once|TRBD1|TRBJ2-7|TRBV5-6
CASSLRTGFHEQYF
TGTGCCAGCAGCTTAAGGACAGGGTTCCACGAGCAGTACTTC
>-|TRBD2|TRBJ2-2|TRBV5-1
CASSLSGGSWELFF
TGCGCCAGCAGCTTGAGTGGCGGGAGCTGGGAGCTGTTTTTT
>-|-|TRBJ2-7|TRBV5-1
CASSLDWPYEQYF
TGCGCCAGCAGCTTGGATTGGCCCTACGAGCAGTACTTC
>-|-|TRBJ1-4|TRBV28
CASSFPGTAKGKLFF
TGTGCCAGCAGCTTCCCCGGGACGGCAAAAGGAAAACTGTTTTTT
>-|TRBD2|TRBJ2-3|TRBV5-4
CASSSPSGDFRNTQYF
TGTGCCAGCAGCTCCCCTAGCGGGGATTTCCGAAATACGCAGTATTTT
>-|-|TRBJ2-1|TRBV20-1
CSATGFREQFF
TGCAGTGCTACCGGATTTCGGGAGCAGTTCTTC
>-|-|TRBJ2-5|TRBV28
CASSLGGGETQYF
TGTGCCAGCAGTTTAGGGGGAGGAGAGACCCAGTACTTC
>-|-|TRBJ2-4|TRBV5-3
CARSSGPNIAKNIQYF
TGTGCCAGAAGCTCGGGACCGAACATAGCCAAAAACATTCAGTACTTC
>-|TRBD1|TRBJ1-4|TRBV7-8
CASSLVGDRGEKLFF
TGTGCCAGCAGCTTAGTGGGGGACAGGGGAGAAAAACTGTTTTTT
>-|-|TRBJ2-1|TRBV19
CASLEEGAGSNNEQFF
TGTGCCAGCCTCGAGGAGGGGGCAGGTTCGAACAATGAGCAGTTCTTC
>-|-|TRBJ2-2|TRBV5-4
CASSLKRETNTGELFF
TGTGCCAGCAGCTTAAAACGGGAAACGAACACCGGGGAGCTGTTTTTT
>once|TRBD1|TRBJ2-1|TRBV28
CATYENRGTGYNEQFF
TGTGCCACCTACGAAAACCGCGGGACAGGGTACAATGAGCAGTTCTTC
>-|-|TRBJ1-2|TRBV6-6
CASSYRAGERPYGYTF
TGTGCCAGCAGTTACCGTGCGGGGGAACGGCCCTATGGCTACACCTTC
>once|-|TRBJ1-5|TRBV5-1
CASSLRPTAGSNQPQHF
TGCGCCAGTAGCTTGAGGCCGACAGCTGGGAGCAATCAGCCCCAGCATTTT
>-|-|TRBJ2-3|TRBV5-1
CASSLEDTQYF
TGCGCCAGCAGCTTGGAAGATACGCAGTATTTT
>-|-|TRBJ2-7|TRBV7-2
CASSLAEQAQQYF
TGTGCCAGCAGCTTAGCGGAACAGGCGCAGCAGTACTTC
>-|TRBD1|TRBJ1-1|TRBV18
CASSPPSSGGGTEAFF
TGTGCCAGCTCACCACCGAGCTCAGGGGGCGGGACTGAAGCTTTCTTT
>-|-|TRBJ2-7|TRBV28
CATKGGDEQYF
TGTGCCACCAAGGGGGGCGACGAGCAGTACTTC
>once|TRBD1|TRBJ2-7|TRBV6-1
CASSLSSTGGYEQYF
TGTGCCAGCAGTCTGTCCTCCACAGGGGGCTACGAGCAGTACTTC
>-|TRBD2|TRBJ2-2|TRBV5-4
CASSLGPSGMSTGELFF
TGTGCCAGCAGCTTGGGCCCGAGCGGGATGAGCACCGGGGAGCTGTTTTTT
>-|-|TRBJ2-1|TRBV7-9
CASGLVLDNEQFF
TGTGCCAGCGGTTTAGTCCTCGACAATGAGCAGTTCTTC
>-|-|TRBJ2-2|TRBV19
CASSIESFAGELFF
TGTGCCAGTAGTATAGAGAGTTTCGCCGGGGAGCTGTTTTTT
>-|-|TRBJ1-2|TRBV7-9
CASSLARDNGYTF
TGTGCCAGCAGCTTAGCAAGGGACAACGGCTACACCTTC
>few|-|TRBJ1-4|TRBV29-1
CSVRTATNEKLFF
TGCAGCGTCCGGACGGCAACTAATGAAAAACTGTTTTTT
>-|-|TRBJ2-7|TRBV30
CAWTPYKGTPAYEQYF
TGTGCCTGGACCCCCTATAAAGGGACCCCAGCCTACGAGCAGTACTTC
>-|-|TRBJ2-7|TRBV5-4
CASSLGGYEQYF
TGTGCCAGCAGCCTCGGAGGCTACGAGCAGTACTTC
>-|-|TRBJ2-1|TRBV1
CTSSQKRSSSYNEQFF
TGCACCAGCAGCCAGAAGCGATCAAGCTCCTACAATGAGCAGTTCTTC
>-|TRBD2|TRBJ2-7|TRBV7-8
CASSLRTSGEGVQYF
TGTGCCAGCAGCCTAAGGACTAGCGGGGAGGGGGTGCAGTACTTC
>-|TRBD2|TRBJ2-1|TRBV4-2
CASSGTSGRAVVEQFF
TGTGCCAGCAGCGGGACTAGCGGGAGGGCGGTAGTTGAGCAGTTCTTC
>-|-|TRBJ1-1|TRBV5-1
CASSLDGGYTEAFF
TGCGCCAGCAGCTTGGATGGGGGCTACACTGAAGCTTTCTTT
>-|TRBD1|TRBJ2-7|TRBV7-2
CASSTGTGVYEQYF
TGTGCCAGCAGCACGGGGACAGGGGTCTACGAGCAGTACTTC
>-|-|TRBJ1-1|TRBV7-3
CASSRENTEAFF
TGTGCCAGCAGCCGAGAGAACACTGAAGCTTTCTTT
>-|TRBD1|TRBJ2-7|TRBV19
CASSGRTGGYEQYF
TGTGCCAGTAGTGGTCGGACAGGGGGCTACGAGCAGTACTTC
>-|TRBD1|TRBJ1-4|TRBV7-8
CASSHKGTGAGNEKLFF
TGTGCCAGCAGCCATAAAGGGACAGGGGCGGGTAATGAAAAACTGTTTTTT
>few|TRBD1|TRBJ2-3|TRBV7-3
CASSLIQGTDTQYF
TGTGCCAGCAGCTTAATACAGGGGACAGATACGCAGTATTTT
>-|-|TRBJ2-7|TRBV4-2
CASSHGWGPEYEQYF
TGTGCCAGCAGCCATGGCTGGGGACCGGAATACGAGCAGTACTTC
>-|-|TRBJ1-5|TRBV28
CASSRRFQPQHF
TGTGCCAGCAGCCGCCGTTTTCAGCCCCAGCATTTT
>-|TRBD1|TRBJ1-1|TRBV6-1
CATKLNNRGEAFF
TGTGCCACCAAACTTAACAACAGGGGAGAAGCTTTCTTT